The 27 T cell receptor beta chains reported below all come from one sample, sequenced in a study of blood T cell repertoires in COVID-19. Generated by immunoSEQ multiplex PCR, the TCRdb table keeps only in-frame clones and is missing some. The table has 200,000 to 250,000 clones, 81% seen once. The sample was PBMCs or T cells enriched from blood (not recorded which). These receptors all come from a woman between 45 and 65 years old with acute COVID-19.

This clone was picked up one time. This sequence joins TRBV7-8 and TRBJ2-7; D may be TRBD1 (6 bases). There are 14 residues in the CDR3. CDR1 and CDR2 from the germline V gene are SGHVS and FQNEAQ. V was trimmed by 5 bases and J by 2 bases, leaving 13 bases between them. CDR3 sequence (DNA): TGTGCCAGCAGCCCTGAGACAGGTCCCTACGAGCAGTACTTC. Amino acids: CASSPETGPYEQYF.

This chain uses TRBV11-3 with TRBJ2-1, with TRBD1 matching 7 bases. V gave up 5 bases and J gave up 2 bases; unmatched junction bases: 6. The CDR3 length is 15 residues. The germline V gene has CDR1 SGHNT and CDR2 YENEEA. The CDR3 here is CASSPRDSAYNEQFF. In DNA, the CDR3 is TGTGCCAGCAGCCCACGGGACAGTGCCTACAATGAGCAGTTCTTC.

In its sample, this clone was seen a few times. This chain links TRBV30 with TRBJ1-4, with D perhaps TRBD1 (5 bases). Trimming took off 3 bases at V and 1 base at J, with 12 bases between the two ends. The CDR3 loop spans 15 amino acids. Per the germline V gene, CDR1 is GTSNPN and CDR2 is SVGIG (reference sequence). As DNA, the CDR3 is TGTGCCTGGAGGCAAAACAGGTTAACTAATGAAAAACTGTTTTTT. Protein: CAWRQNRLTNEKLFF.

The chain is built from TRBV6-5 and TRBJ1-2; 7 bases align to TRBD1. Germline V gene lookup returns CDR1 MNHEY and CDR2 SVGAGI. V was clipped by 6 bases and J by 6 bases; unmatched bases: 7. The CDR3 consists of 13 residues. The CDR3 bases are TGTGCCAGCAGCCTTACAGGGGTCCATGGCTACACCTTC. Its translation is CASSLTGVHGYTF.

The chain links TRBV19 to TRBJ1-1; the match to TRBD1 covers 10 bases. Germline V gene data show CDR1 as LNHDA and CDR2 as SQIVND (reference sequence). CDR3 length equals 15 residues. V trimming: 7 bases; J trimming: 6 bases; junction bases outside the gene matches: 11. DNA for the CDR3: TGTGCCAGTATAAACGACAGGGGGCGGAGGGCTGAAGCTTTCTTT. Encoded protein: CASINDRGRRAEAFF.

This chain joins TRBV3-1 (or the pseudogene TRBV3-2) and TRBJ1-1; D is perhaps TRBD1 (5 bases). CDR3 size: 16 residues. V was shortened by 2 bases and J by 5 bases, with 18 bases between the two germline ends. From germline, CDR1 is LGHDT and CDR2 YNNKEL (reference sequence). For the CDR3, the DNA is TGTGCCAGCAGCCAACCTACAGGTCTCGAAAGGACTGAAGCTTTCTTT. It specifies CASSQPTGLERTEAFF.

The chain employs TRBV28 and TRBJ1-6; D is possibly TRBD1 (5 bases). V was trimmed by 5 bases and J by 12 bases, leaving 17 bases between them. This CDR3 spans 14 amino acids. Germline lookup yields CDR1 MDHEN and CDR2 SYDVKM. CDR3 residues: CASSPGTKFLPLHF. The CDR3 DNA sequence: TGTGCCAGCAGTCCCGGGACTAAATTCTTACCCCTCCACTTT. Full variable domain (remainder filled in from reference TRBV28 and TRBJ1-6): DVKVTQSSRYLVKRTGEKVFLECVQDMDHENMFWYRQDPGLGLRLIYFSYDVKMKEKGDIPEGYSVSREKKERFSLILESASTNQTSMYLCASSPGTKFLPLHFGNGTRLTVT.

CDR3: CASSLTGVGSPLHF. CDR3 DNA sequence: TGTGCCAGCAGCTTGACAGGGGTAGGGTCACCCCTCCACTTT. The chain uses TRBV13 and TRBJ1-6, with 8 bases that match TRBD1. The CDR3 extends over 14 amino acids. With 3 bases clipped from V and 10 bases from J, the junction kept 5 bases outside the gene matches. Germline values: CDR1 PRHDT, CDR2 FYEKMQ (reference sequence).

CDR3 DNA sequence: TGCGCCAGCAGCCTAGGACTAGCGGAAATCTTCTCCTACAATGAGCAGTTCTTC. Amino acid sequence: CASSLGLAEIFSYNEQFF. The rearrangement joins TRBV5-1 to TRBJ2-1; the match to TRBD2 covers 10 bases. CDR1 and CDR2 from the germline V gene are SGHRS and YFSETQ. Trimming at V came to 4 bases and at J to 0 bases, leaving 10 bases not matched to a gene. The CDR3 contains 18 residues.

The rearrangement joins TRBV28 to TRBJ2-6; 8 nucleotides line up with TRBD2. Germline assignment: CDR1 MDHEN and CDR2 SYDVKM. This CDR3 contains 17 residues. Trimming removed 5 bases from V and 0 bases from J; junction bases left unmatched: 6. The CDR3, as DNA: TGTGCCAGCAGTCCCTCTAGCGGGTTCTCTGGGGCCAACGTCCTGACTTTC. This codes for CASSPSSGFSGANVLTF.

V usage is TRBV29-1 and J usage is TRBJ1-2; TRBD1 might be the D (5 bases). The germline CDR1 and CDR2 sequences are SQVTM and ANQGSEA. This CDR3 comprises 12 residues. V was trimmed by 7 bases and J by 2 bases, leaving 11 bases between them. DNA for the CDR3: TGCAGCGGATGGACACGAAACTATGGCTACACCTTC. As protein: CSGWTRNYGYTF.

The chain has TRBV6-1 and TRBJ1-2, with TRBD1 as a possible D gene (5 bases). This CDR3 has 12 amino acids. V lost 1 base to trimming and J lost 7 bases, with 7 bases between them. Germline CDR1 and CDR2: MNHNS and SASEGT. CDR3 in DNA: TGTGCCAGCAGTGAAGGCAGGGTTGGCTACACCTTC. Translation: CASSEGRVGYTF.

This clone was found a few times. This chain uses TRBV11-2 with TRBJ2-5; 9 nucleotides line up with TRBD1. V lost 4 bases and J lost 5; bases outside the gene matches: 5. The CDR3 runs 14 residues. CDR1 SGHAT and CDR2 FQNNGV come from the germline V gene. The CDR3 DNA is TGTGCCAGCAGCTGGGACAGGGCAGCGGAGACCCAGTACTTC. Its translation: CASSWDRAAETQYF. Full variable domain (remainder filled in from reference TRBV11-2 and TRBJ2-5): EAGVAQSPRYKIIEKRQSVAFWCNPISGHATLYWYQQILGQGPKLLIQFQNNGVVDDSQLPKDRFSAERLKGVDSTLKIQPAKLEDSAVYLCASSWDRAAETQYFGPGTRLLVL.

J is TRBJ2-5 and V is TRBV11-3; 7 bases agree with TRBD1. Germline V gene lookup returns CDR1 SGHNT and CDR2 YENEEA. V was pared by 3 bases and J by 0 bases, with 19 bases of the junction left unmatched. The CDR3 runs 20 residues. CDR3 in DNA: TGTGCCAGCAGCTTCTCCCCCCGGTTCACAGGGGCATCGTACCAAGAGACCCAGTACTTC. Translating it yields CASSFSPRFTGASYQETQYF.

The CDR3 DNA reads TGCGCCAGCAGCCAAGCCAAACTTTCTAGCGGCCGTTCATATAATGAGCAGTTCTTC. Its translation: CASSQAKLSSGRSYNEQFF. V and J are TRBV4-1 and TRBJ2-1, with TRBD2 matching 7 bases. The CDR3 is 19 amino acids. The J segment lost 7 bases and the V segment lost 1 base, leaving 19 bases of the junction unmatched. Germline V gives CDR1 MGHRA, CDR2 YSYEKL.

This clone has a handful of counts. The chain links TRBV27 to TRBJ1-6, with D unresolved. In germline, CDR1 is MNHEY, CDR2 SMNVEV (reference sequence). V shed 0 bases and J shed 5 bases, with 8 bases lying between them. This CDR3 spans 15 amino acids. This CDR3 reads CASSLSIQNNSPLHF. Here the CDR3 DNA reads TGTGCCAGCAGTTTATCCATACAGAATAATTCACCCCTCCACTTT.

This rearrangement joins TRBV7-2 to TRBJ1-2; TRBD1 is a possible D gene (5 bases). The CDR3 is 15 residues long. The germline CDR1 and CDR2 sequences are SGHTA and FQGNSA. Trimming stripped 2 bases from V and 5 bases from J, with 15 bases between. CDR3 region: CASSLNQGNRYGYTF. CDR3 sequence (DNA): TGTGCCAGCAGCTTAAACCAGGGTAATAGGTATGGCTACACCTTC.

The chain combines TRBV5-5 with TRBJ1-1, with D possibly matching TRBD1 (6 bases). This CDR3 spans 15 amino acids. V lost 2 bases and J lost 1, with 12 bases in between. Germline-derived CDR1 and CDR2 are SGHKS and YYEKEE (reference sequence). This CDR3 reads CASSFQTGSNTEAFF. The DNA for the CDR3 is TGTGCCAGCAGCTTTCAGACAGGATCGAACACTGAAGCTTTCTTT.

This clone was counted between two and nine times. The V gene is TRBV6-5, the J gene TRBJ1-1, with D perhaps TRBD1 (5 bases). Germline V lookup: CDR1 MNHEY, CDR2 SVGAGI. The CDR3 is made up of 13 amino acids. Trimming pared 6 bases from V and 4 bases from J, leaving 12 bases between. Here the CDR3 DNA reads TGTGCCAGCAGAGCAGGGCGGCGCACTGAAGCTTTCTTT. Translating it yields CASRAGRRTEAFF.

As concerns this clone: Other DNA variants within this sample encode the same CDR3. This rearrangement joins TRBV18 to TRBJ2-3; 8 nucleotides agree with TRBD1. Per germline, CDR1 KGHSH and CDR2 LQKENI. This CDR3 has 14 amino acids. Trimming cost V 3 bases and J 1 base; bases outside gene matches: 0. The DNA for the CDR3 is TGTGCCAGCTCACCGACAGGGGGCACAGATACGCAGTATTTT. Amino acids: CASSPTGGTDTQYF.

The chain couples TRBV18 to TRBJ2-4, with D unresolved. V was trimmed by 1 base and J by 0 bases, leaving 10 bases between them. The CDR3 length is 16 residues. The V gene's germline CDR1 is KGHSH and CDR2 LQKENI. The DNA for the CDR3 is TGTGCCAGCTCACCACTTACAGAAATAGCCAAAAACATTCAGTACTTC. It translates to CASSPLTEIAKNIQYF. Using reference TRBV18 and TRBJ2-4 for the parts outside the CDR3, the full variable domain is NAGVMQNPRHLVRRRGQEARLRCSPMKGHSHVYWYRQLPEEGLKFMVYLQKENIIDESGMPKERFSAEFPKEGPSILRIQQVVRGDSAAYFCASSPLTEIAKNIQYFGAGTRLSVL.

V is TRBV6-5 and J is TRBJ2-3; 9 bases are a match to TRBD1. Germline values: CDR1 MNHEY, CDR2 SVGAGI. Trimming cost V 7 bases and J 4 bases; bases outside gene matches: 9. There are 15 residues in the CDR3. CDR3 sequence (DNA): TGTGCCAGCAAGGTGACAGGGGGTATGTCAGATACGCAGTATTTT. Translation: CASKVTGGMSDTQYF.

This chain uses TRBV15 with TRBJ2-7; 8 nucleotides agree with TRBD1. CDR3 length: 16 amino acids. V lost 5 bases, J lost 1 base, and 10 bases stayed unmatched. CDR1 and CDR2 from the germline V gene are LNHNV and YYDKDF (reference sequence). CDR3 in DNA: TGTGCCACCAGCGGACTTTTCGGGGACAGGTCCTACGAGCAGTACTTC. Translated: CATSGLFGDRSYEQYF.

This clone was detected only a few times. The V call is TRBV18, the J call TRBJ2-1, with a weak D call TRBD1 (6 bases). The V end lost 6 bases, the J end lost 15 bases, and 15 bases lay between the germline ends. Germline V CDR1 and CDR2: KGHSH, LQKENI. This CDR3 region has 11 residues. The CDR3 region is CASSEGGFWFF. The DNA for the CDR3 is TGTGCCAGCTCCGAAGGGGGATTTTGGTTCTTC.

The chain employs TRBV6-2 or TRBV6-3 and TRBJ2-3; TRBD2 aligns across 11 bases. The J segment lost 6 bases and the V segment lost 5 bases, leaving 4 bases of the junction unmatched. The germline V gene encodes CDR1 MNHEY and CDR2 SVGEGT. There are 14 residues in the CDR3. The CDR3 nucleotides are TGTGCCAGCAGTCTTAGCGGGGGGGCCGATACGCAGTATTTT. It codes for CASSLSGGADTQYF.

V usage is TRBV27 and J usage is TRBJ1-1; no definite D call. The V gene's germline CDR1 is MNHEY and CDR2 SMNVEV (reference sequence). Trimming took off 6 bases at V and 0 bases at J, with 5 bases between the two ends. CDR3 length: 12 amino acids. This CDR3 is CASRALNTEAFF. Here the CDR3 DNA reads TGTGCCAGCAGGGCCCTGAACACTGAAGCTTTCTTT.

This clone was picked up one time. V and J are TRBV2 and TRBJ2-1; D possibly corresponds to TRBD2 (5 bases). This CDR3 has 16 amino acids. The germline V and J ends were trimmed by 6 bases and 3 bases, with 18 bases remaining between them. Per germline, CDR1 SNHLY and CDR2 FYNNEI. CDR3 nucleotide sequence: TGTGCCAGCAGCGATATAAAGAGCGGAGTCTACAATGAGCAGTTCTTC. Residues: CASSDIKSGVYNEQFF. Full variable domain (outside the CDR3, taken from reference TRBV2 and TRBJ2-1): EPEVTQTPSHQVTQMGQEVILRCVPISNHLYFYWYRQILGQKVEFLVSFYNNEISEKSEIFDDQFSVERPDGSNFTLKIRSTKLEDSAMYFCASSDIKSGVYNEQFFGPGTRLTVL.